This T cell receptor (beta chain) was obtained from a study of T cell responses to AZD1222 COVID-19 vaccine. Here immunoSEQ multiplex PCR was the method, and the copy in TCRdb shows in-frame clones only, minus some. This sample has 45,000 to 60,000 clones; around 90% occur once, and the top ten carry roughly 2.1%. The study, taken as a whole, reports: Donors were largely white British and mainly female; clonal diversity was possibly underestimated. Repertoires in all cases were sampled only once the peak T cell response had passed. Variant regions that are unmutated are reportedly the target of nearly half of spike-specific TCRs.

Trimming pared 6 bases from V and 6 bases from J, leaving 11 bases between. The CDR3 is made up of 13 amino acids. CDR1 is WNHNN and CDR2 is SYGVQD in the germline V gene (reference sequence). For this clone: Its matching antigen is unknown.

The chain links TRBV10-1 to TRBJ2-2; D may correspond to TRBD1 or TRBD2 (5 bases each). The TCR sequence derives from an adult in good health. The specimen was peripheral blood, collected on day 0 of AZD1222 vaccination. CDR3 region: CASRGDVSGELFF. In nucleotides, the CDR3 is TGCGCCAGCAGGGGGGACGTATCCGGGGAGCTGTTTTTT.